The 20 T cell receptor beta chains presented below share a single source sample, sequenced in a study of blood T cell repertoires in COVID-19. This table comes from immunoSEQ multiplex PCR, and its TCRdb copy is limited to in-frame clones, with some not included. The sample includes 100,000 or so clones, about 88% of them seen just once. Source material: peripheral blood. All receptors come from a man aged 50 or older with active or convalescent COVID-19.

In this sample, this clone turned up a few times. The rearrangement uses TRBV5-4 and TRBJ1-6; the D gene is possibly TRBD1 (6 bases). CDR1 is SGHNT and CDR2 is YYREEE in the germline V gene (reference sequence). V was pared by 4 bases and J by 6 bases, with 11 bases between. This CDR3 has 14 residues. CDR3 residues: CASSRDRSNSPLHF. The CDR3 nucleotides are TGTGCCAGCAGCCGTGACAGGTCTAATTCACCCCTCCACTTT.

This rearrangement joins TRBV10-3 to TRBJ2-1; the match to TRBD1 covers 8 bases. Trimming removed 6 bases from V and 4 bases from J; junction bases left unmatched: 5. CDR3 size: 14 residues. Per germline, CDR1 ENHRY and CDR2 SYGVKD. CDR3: CAIRPGQDYNEQFF. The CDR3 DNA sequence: TGTGCCATCAGGCCGGGACAGGATTACAATGAGCAGTTCTTC.

CDR3 region: CASSDGTMLGQPQHF. The CDR3 DNA reads as TGTGCCAGCAGTGATGGGACTATGCTGGGTCAGCCCCAGCATTTT. V usage is TRBV6-1 and J usage is TRBJ1-5, with D possibly TRBD1 on 5 matching bases. V lost 3 bases and J 6 bases, leaving 15 bases between the germline ends. Looked up from germline, CDR1 is MNHNS and CDR2 is SASEGT. The CDR3 has 15 residues.

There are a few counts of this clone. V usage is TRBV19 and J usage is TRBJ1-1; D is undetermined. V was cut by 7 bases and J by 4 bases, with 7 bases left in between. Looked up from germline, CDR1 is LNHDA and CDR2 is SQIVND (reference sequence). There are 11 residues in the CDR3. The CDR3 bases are TGTGCCAGTACTAAAGTCACTGAAGCTTTCTTT. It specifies CASTKVTEAFF.

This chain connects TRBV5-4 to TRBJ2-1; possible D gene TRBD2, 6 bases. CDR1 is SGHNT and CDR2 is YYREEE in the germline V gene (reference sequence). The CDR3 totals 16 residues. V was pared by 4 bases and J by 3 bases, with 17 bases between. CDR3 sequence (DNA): TGTGCCAGCAGCCTCGGTGGGACGCGGGGCTACAATGAGCAGTTCTTC. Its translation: CASSLGGTRGYNEQFF. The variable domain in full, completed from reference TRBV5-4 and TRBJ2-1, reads ETGVTQSPTHLIKTRGQQVTLRCSSQSGHNTVSWYQQALGQGPQFIFQYYREEENGRGNFPPRFSGLQFPNYSSELNVNALELDDSALYLCASSLGGTRGYNEQFFGPGTRLTVL.

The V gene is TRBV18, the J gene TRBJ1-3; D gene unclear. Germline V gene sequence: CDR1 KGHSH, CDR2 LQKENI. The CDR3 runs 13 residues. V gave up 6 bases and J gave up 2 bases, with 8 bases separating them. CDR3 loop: CASSPETGNTIYF. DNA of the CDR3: TGTGCCAGCTCCCCGGAGACTGGAAACACCATATATTTT. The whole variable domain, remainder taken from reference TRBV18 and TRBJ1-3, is NAGVMQNPRHLVRRRGQEARLRCSPMKGHSHVYWYRQLPEEGLKFMVYLQKENIIDESGMPKERFSAEFPKEGPSILRIQQVVRGDSAAYFCASSPETGNTIYFGEGSWLTVV.

The CDR3: CASSPNTLRTGASSYEQYV. Here the CDR3 DNA reads TGTGCCAGCAGCCCAAACACCCTACGGACAGGGGCGAGCTCCTACGAGCAGTACGTC. J is TRBJ2-7 and V is TRBV7-8; the match to TRBD1 covers 9 bases. V shed 5 bases and J 0 bases; nucleotides not matched to a gene: 17. Germline CDR1 and CDR2: SGHVS and FQNEAQ. The CDR3 is 19 amino acids.

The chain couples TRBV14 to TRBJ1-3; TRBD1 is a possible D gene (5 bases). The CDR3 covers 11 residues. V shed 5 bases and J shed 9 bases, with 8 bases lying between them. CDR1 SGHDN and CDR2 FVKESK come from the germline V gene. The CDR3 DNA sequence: TGTGCCAGCAGCGGCGGGGGCACCATATATTTT. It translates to CASSGGGTIYF.

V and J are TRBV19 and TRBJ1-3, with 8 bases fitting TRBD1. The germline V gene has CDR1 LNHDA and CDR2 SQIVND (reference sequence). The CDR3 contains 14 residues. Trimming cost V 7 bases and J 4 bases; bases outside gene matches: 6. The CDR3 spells CASTRTGSGNTIYF. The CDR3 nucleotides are TGTGCCAGTACAAGGACAGGGAGCGGAAACACCATATATTTT.

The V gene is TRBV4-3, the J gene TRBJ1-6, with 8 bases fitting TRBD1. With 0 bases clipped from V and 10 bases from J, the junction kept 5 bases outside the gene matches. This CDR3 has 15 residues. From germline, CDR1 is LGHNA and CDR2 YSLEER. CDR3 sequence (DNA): TGCGCCAGCAGCCAAGATAACAGGGGGGGATCACCCCTCCACTTT. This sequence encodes CASSQDNRGGSPLHF.

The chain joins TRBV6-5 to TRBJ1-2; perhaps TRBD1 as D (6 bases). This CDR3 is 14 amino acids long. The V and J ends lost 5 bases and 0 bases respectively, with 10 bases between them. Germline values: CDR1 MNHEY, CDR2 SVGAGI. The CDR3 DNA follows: TGTGCCAGCAGTACAGGGCCCACTAACTATGGCTACACCTTC. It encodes CASSTGPTNYGYTF.

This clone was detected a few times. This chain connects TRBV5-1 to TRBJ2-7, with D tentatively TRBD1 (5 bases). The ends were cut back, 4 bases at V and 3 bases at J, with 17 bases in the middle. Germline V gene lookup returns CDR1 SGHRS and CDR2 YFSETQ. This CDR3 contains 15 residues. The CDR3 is CASSPESGFSYEQYF. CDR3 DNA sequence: TGCGCCAGCAGCCCAGAATCAGGGTTTAGCTACGAGCAGTACTTC. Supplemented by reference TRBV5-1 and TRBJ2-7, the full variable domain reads KAGVTQTPRYLIKTRGQQVTLSCSPISGHRSVSWYQQTPGQGLQFLFEYFSETQRNKGNFPGRFSGRQFSNSRSEMNVSTLELGDSALYLCASSPESGFSYEQYFGPGTRLTVT.

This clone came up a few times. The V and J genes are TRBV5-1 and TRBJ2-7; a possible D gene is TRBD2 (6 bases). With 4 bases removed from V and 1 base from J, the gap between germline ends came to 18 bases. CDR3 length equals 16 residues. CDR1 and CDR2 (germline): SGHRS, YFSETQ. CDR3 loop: CASSLDPHGGSYEQYF. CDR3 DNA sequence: TGCGCCAGCAGCCTAGACCCACACGGGGGTTCCTACGAGCAGTACTTC.

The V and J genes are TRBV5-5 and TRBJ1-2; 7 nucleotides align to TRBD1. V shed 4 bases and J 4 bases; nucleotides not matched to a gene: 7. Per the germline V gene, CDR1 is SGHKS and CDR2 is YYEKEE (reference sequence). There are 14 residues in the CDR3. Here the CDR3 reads CASSLQGTPYGYTF. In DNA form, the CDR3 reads TGTGCCAGCAGCCTACAGGGGACGCCCTATGGCTACACCTTC.

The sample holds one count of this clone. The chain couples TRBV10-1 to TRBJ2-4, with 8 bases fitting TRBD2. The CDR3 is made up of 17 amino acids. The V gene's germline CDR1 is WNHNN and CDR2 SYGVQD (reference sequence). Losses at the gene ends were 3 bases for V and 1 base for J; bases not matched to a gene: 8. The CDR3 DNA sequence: TGCGCCAGCAGTGACCCAAGCGGGGGTGACGCCAAAAACATTCAGTACTTC. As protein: CASSDPSGGDAKNIQYF.

CDR3 loop: CATSDPGTSGGYEQFF. The CDR3 nucleotides are TGTGCCACCAGTGACCCGGGGACTAGCGGGGGATATGAGCAGTTCTTC. The rearrangement links TRBV24-1 to TRBJ2-1, with 14 bases identical to TRBD2. Looked up from germline, CDR1 is KGHDR and CDR2 is SFDVKD. The CDR3 extends over 16 amino acids. Trimming cost V 4 bases and J 8 bases; bases outside gene matches: 6.

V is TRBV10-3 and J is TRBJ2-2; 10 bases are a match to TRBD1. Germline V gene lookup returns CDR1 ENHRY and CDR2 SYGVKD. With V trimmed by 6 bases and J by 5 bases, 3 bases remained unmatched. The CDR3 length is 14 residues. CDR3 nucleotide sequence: TGTGCCATCAGGGGGACAGGGGTTACCGGGGAGCTGTTTTTT. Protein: CAIRGTGVTGELFF.

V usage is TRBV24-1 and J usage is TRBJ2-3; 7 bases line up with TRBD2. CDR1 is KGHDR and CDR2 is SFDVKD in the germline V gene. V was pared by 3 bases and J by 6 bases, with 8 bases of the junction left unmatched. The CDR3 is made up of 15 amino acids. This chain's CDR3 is CATSDPGRGVDTQYF. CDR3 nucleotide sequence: TGTGCCACCAGTGATCCAGGACGGGGGGTGGATACGCAGTATTTT.

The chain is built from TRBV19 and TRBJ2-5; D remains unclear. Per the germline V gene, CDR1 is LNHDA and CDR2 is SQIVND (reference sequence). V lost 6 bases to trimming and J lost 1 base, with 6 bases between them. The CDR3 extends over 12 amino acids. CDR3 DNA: TGTGCCAGTAGCAACTCCCAAGAGACCCAGTACTTC. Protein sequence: CASSNSQETQYF. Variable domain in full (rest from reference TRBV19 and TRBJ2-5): DGGITQSPKYLFRKEGQNVTLSCEQNLNHDAMYWYRQDPGQGLRLIYYSQIVNDFQKGDIAEGYSVSREKKESFPLTVTSAQKNPTAFYLCASSNSQETQYFGPGTRLLVL.

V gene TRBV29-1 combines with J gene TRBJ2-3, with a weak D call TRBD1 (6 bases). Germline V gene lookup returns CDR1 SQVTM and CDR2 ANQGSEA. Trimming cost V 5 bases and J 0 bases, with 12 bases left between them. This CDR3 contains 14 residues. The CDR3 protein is CSVQTGLSTDTQYF. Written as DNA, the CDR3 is TGCAGCGTTCAAACAGGGCTAAGCACAGATACGCAGTATTTT.